The 23 T cell receptor beta chains reported below all come from one sample, sequenced in a study of blood T cells in healthy people across ages. Primers used in a second PCR of about 7 to 11 cycles were a sample-barcoded 5' primer and a J-beta primer mix. TCRdb independently ran MiXCR on the 5' RACE reads; one entry per CDR3 protein. The sample includes over 1.5 million distinct CDR3 sequences, about 49% of them seen just once. Sequenced input: blood. These receptors all come from a woman between 40 and 55 years old in good health.

In its sample, this clonotype was seen a few times. DNA for the CDR3: TGTGCCAGCAGTTACCGGCAGGAGCAGTTCTTC. Residues: CASSYRQEQFF. This chain uses TRBV6-2 or TRBV6-3 with TRBJ2-1; D is unresolved. Per the germline V gene, CDR1 is MNHEY and CDR2 is SVGEGT. The germline V and J ends were trimmed by 2 bases and 10 bases, with 6 bases remaining between them. The CDR3 length is 11 residues.

The V and J genes are TRBV4-3 and TRBJ2-3; 8 positions match TRBD2. The CDR3 runs to 17 residues. The germline V gene has CDR1 LGHNA and CDR2 YSLEER. J gave up 4 bases and V 4 bases, and 13 bases lay outside the gene matches. The CDR3 coding sequence is TGCGCCAGCAGCCCCCGGACTGGCGGGGGGTACTCAGATACGCAGTATTTT. It specifies CASSPRTGGGYSDTQYF.

This clonotype was seen once. This chain links TRBV9 with TRBJ2-4; TRBD2 matches 11 bases. With V trimmed by 4 bases and J by 13 bases, 10 bases remained unmatched. The germline V gene encodes CDR1 SGDLS and CDR2 YYNGEE. The CDR3 is made up of 14 amino acids. CDR3 residues: CASSLLGSGGEQYF. The CDR3 DNA is TGTGCCAGCAGCCTTCTGGGTAGCGGGGGGGAGCAGTACTTC. Complete variable domain (other parts from reference TRBV9 and TRBJ2-4): DSGVTQTPKHLITATGQRVTLRCSPRSGDLSVYWYQQSLDQGLQFLIQYYNGEERAKGNILERFSAQQFPDLHSELNLSSLELGDSALYFCASSLLGSGGEQYFGAGTRLSVL.

The chain joins TRBV7-3 to TRBJ2-5, with 7 bases identical to TRBD1. The ends lost 4 bases at V and 6 bases at J; junction bases unmatched: 5. The germline V gene encodes CDR1 SGHTA and CDR2 FQGTGA. The CDR3 has 13 residues. CDR3 in DNA: TGTGCCAGCAGCTACAACAGGGGACAGACCCAGTACTTC. This codes for CASSYNRGQTQYF.

This clonotype was found a few times. The gene calls are TRBV7-3 and TRBJ2-3; 10 bases agree with TRBD2. Germline V gene lookup returns CDR1 SGHTA and CDR2 FQGTGA. This CDR3 has 18 residues. V shed 7 bases, J shed 0 bases, and the junction held 13 bases outside the gene matches. The CDR3, as DNA: TGTGCCAGCACCCAGACTGGTGTTAGCGGGGGGAGCACAGATACGCAGTATTTT. Its protein product is CASTQTGVSGGSTDTQYF.

This clonotype showed up just a few times. This chain uses TRBV4-3 with TRBJ2-1; D unresolved. The length of the CDR3 is 17 residues. The germline V gene has CDR1 LGHNA and CDR2 YSLEER. Trimming pared 0 bases from V and 4 bases from J, leaving 16 bases between. The CDR3 coding sequence is TGCGCCAGCAGCCAAGATCTGGACGGAATCATTTACAATGAGCAGTTCTTC. Translated: CASSQDLDGIIYNEQFF.

J is TRBJ2-5 and V is TRBV11-2; 7 positions match TRBD1. This CDR3 has 16 amino acids. Germline CDR1 is SGHAT and CDR2 is FQNNGV. Losses at the gene ends were 5 bases for V and 0 bases for J; bases not matched to a gene: 9. The CDR3 reads CASSHRQGTYQETQYF. Written as DNA, the CDR3 is TGTGCCAGCAGCCACCGACAGGGAACGTACCAAGAGACCCAGTACTTC.

This clonotype came up a few times. This chain uses TRBV24-1 with TRBJ2-5; 13 bases fit TRBD2. The V and J ends lost 2 bases and 3 bases, in that order; junction bases with no gene match: 2. The CDR3 extends over 16 amino acids. CDR1 and CDR2 from the germline V gene are KGHDR and SFDVKD. The DNA of the CDR3 is TGTGCCACCAGTGATTGGGGACTAGCGGGGAAAGAGACCCAGTACTTC. This encodes CATSDWGLAGKETQYF.

This clonotype has only a few counts. V gene TRBV7-9 combines with J gene TRBJ2-6; D ambiguous. Germline V lookup: CDR1 SEHNR, CDR2 FQNEAQ (reference sequence). The CDR3 consists of 16 residues. Trimming cost V 1 base and J 0 bases, with 7 bases left between them. The chain's CDR3 is CASSLGTNSGANVLTF. As DNA, the CDR3 is TGTGCCAGCAGCTTAGGTACGAACTCTGGGGCCAACGTCCTGACTTTC.

The chain joins TRBV27 to TRBJ2-5; D not certain. Germline V gene lookup returns CDR1 MNHEY and CDR2 SMNVEV (reference sequence). This CDR3 region has 15 residues. V was clipped by 2 bases and J by 0 bases, with 10 bases between them. The CDR3 DNA reads TGTGCCAGCAGTTTAGCCATAAGCGACCAAGAGACCCAGTACTTC. Its translation is CASSLAISDQETQYF.

This clonotype turned up a few times. The chain links TRBV29-1 to TRBJ1-5; a possible D gene is TRBD1 (5 bases). Germline V CDR1 and CDR2: SQVTM, ANQGSEA. Trimming removed 4 bases from V and 6 bases from J, with 10 bases in between. This CDR3 comprises 12 residues. The CDR3 DNA follows: TGCAGCGTTGGGGGCGGAGGTCAGCCCCAGCATTTT. Amino acids: CSVGGGGQPQHF.

The gene calls are TRBV7-2 and TRBJ2-3; 8 positions agree with TRBD1. The CDR3 has 18 amino acids. V gave up 6 bases and J gave up 2 bases; unmatched junction bases: 16. Germline V gives CDR1 SGHTA, CDR2 FQGNSA. The chain's CDR3 is CASSFVAVTGALTDTQYF. The CDR3 DNA reads TGTGCCAGCAGTTTCGTCGCCGTGACAGGGGCCCTCACAGATACGCAGTATTTT.

The CDR3 sequence: CASSSHPGTGRVGYTF. The CDR3 nucleotides are TGCGCCAGCAGTTCACACCCGGGAACAGGACGAGTTGGCTACACCTTC. The V gene is TRBV5-1, the J gene TRBJ1-2; maybe TRBD1 (5 bases). The germline V gene has CDR1 SGHRS and CDR2 YFSETQ. The V end was cut by 5 bases, the J end by 7 bases, with 24 bases between. The CDR3 length is 16 residues.

V and J are TRBV6-2 or TRBV6-3 and TRBJ2-3, with 7 nucleotides matching TRBD2. There are 16 residues in the CDR3. J was trimmed by 3 bases and V by 7 bases; bases with no gene match: 13. CDR1 is MNHEY, CDR2 SVGEGT, per germline. CDR3 DNA sequence: TGTGCCAGCACACCTAGGCCTGGCGGGGGAACAGATACGCAGTATTTT. Translating it yields CASTPRPGGGTDTQYF.

This clonotype was seen a handful of times. The chain combines TRBV15 with TRBJ2-3, with 8 bases identical to TRBD2. Germline loops: CDR1 LNHNV, CDR2 YYDKDF (reference sequence). With 1 base clipped from V and 7 bases from J, the junction kept 7 bases outside the gene matches. This CDR3 is 15 amino acids long. The CDR3 reads CATSRAGTRGNTQYF. The CDR3 bases are TGTGCCACCAGCAGAGCAGGGACTAGAGGAAATACGCAGTATTTT.

This clonotype appeared a single time. This rearrangement joins TRBV20-1 to TRBJ1-2; no clear D. The germline CDR1 and CDR2 sequences are DFQATT and SNEGSKA (reference sequence). Trimming shortened V by 5 bases and J by 3 bases, and 13 bases separated the two germline ends. The CDR3 has 13 residues. In DNA, the CDR3 is TGCAGTGCTCCCCGGGTTGTCGACTATGGCTACACCTTC. It specifies CSAPRVVDYGYTF.

The rearrangement uses TRBV2 and TRBJ1-6; 8 nucleotides line up with TRBD1. V dropped 6 bases and J dropped 6; count of bases not matched to a gene: 7. Germline CDR1 reads SNHLY; CDR2 reads FYNNEI. The CDR3 contains 15 residues. As DNA, the CDR3 is TGTGCCAGCAGAGCTCAGGGGGCGGGTAATTCACCCCTCCACTTT. This translates into CASRAQGAGNSPLHF.

The rearrangement joins TRBV18 to TRBJ1-5; 7 bases agree with TRBD1. The CDR3 is made up of 15 amino acids. Trimming took 2 bases from V and 3 from J; bases not matched to a gene: 4. Germline V gene sequence: CDR1 KGHSH, CDR2 LQKENI. The DNA for the CDR3 is TGTGCCAGCTCACCAGGACAGGCGAACAATCAGCCCCAGCATTTT. As protein: CASSPGQANNQPQHF.

This clonotype occurred a few times. This chain connects TRBV12-3 or TRBV12-4 to TRBJ1-2; D not certain. V was pared by 8 bases and J by 6 bases, with 16 bases between. This CDR3 is 13 amino acids long. The CDR3 coding sequence is TGTGCCAGCTACCGGCTAAGCTTGGATGGCTACACCTTC. It yields the protein CASYRLSLDGYTF.

The chain recombines TRBV29-1 with TRBJ2-5, with TRBD2 as a possible D gene (6 bases). Germline assignment: CDR1 SQVTM and CDR2 ANQGSEA. This CDR3 comprises 15 residues. V was pared by 6 bases and J by 1 base, with 18 bases between. The CDR3 nucleotides read TGCAGCGTGGCGGGGCCGGTGACCTCCCAAGAGACCCAGTACTTC. This translates into CSVAGPVTSQETQYF.

This clonotype has just a few counts. This rearrangement joins TRBV7-2 to TRBJ2-3; no clear D gene. V was pared by 3 bases and J by 5 bases, with 9 bases between. The CDR3 length is 13 residues. Germline loops: CDR1 SGHTA, CDR2 FQGNSA. The CDR3 DNA is TGTGCCAGCAGCTTGGGGTGGGAAGATACGCAGTATTTT. This translates into CASSLGWEDTQYF.

J is TRBJ2-7 and V is TRBV5-6, with D possibly being TRBD1 (6 bases). Between the trimmed V and J ends, which lost 1 base and 2 bases, there was a span of 10 bases. CDR1 and CDR2 from the germline V gene are SGHDT and YYEEEE. This CDR3 has 14 amino acids. CDR3 DNA: TGTGCCAGCAGCTTGTACGCAGGGGCCTACGAGCAGTACTTC. Translation: CASSLYAGAYEQYF.

The chain recombines TRBV4-3 with TRBJ2-6; D gene unclear. Germline V CDR1 and CDR2: LGHNA, YSLEER. Between the trimmed V and J ends, which lost 0 bases and 0 bases, there was a span of 12 bases. This CDR3 comprises 18 residues. This CDR3 is CASSQEVSSNSGANVLTF. The CDR3 DNA follows: TGCGCCAGCAGCCAAGAAGTTTCCTCTAACTCTGGGGCCAACGTCCTGACTTTC.